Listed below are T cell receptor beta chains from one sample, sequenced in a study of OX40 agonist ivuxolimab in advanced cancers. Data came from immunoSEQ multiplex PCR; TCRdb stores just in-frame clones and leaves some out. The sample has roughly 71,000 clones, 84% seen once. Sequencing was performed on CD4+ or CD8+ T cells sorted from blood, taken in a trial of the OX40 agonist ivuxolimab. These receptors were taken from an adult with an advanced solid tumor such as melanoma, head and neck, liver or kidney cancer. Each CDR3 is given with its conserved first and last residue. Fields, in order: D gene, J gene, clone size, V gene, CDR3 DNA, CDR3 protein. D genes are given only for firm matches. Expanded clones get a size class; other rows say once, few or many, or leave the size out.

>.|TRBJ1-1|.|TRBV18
TGTGCCAGCTCACCACCAAGTGTGGGTGGGCACACTGAAGCTTTCTTT
CASSPPSVGGHTEAFF
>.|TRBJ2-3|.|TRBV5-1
TGCGCCAGCAGCTTAAACAGGGAGAGCACAGATACGCAGTATTTT
CASSLNRESTDTQYF
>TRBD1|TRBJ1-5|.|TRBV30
TGTGCCTGGAGTCACCTTGGGACAGCGACAAATCAGCCCCAGCATTTT
CAWSHLGTATNQPQHF
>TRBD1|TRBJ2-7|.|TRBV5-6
TGTGCCAGCAGCCTCCGCCGCCGGGACAGGAGATTCTCCTACGAGCAGTACTTC
CASSLRRRDRRFSYEQYF
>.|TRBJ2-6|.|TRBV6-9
TGTGCCAGCAGTTTTAACAGCCTTACGCAAAGTCGGGCCAACGTCCTGACTTTC
CASSFNSLTQSRANVLTF
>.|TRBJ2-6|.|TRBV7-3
TGTGCCAGCAGCCGATCCTATTTGAAGCCCAACGTCCTGACTTTC
CASSRSYLKPNVLTF
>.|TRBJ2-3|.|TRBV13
TGTGCCAGCAGCTTAGAGGGCTTACAGGGTACAGATACGCAGTATTTT
CASSLEGLQGTDTQYF
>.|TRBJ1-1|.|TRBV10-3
TGTGCCATCCAGTCAGGGACTGAAGCTTTCTTT
CAIQSGTEAFF
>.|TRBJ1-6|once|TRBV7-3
TGTGCCAGCAGCTTAACAGGGGGATCACCCCTCCACTTT
CASSLTGGSPLHF
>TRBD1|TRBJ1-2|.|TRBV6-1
TGTGCCAGCAGCAAGGACAGGGTAAACTATGGCTACACCTTC
CASSKDRVNYGYTF
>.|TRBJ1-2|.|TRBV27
TGTGCCAGCAGGAGGGGTAAATCTGGCTACACCTTC
CASRRGKSGYTF
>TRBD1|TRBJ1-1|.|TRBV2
TGTGCCAGCATACTACCGGGACAGCAGAACACTGAAGCTTTCTTT
CASILPGQQNTEAFF
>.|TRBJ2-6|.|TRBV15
TGTGCCACCAGCAGAGTATGGGATTTCTCTGGGGCCAACGTCCTGACTTTC
CATSRVWDFSGANVLTF
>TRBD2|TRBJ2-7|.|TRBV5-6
TGTGCCAGCAGCTTGGTAGCGGGAGGTGAGCAGTACTTC
CASSLVAGGEQYF
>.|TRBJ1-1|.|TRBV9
TGTGCCAGCAGCTCCGACAGGCTTAACACTGAAGCTTTCTTT
CASSSDRLNTEAFF
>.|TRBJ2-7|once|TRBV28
TGTGCCACCCAAATAACAGGATACGAGCAGTACTTC
CATQITGYEQYF